This T cell receptor beta chain was found in a study of cytomegalovirus exposure and HLA in healthy donors. The wider study: A later analysis reported the same platform for the roughly 120 validation repertoires and the approximately 640 first-cohort repertoires.

Only in-frame clones appear in the TCRdb table, and some are missing; sequencing was by immunoSEQ multiplex PCR. The sample records roughly 270,000 clones, around nine tenths being singletons. With respect to this clone: The antigen remains unidentified.

The trim removed 3 bases at V and 6 bases at J, leaving 1 base unmatched. Germline-derived CDR1 and CDR2 are SGHTA and FQGTGA. CDR3 length: 15 residues. Study results and caveats: Diagnosis of cytomegalovirus status made by the classifier reportedly showed high specificity and sensitivity. The study found most TCR sequences rare, yet found some public TCRs in many donors. Subsequent analysis revealed that first-cohort TCR clusters tended to co-occur in the 120 or so validation repertoires.

This TCR derives from a woman under 30 in good health and CMV-seronegative. This sequence joins TRBV7-3 and TRBJ2-2, with 13 bases that match TRBD2. The source material was PBMCs. The CDR3 reads CASSFGLAGAGELFF. Written as DNA, the CDR3 is TGTGCCAGCAGCTTCGGACTAGCGGGAGCCGGGGAGCTGTTTTTT. The variable domain in full, with the rest retrieved from reference TRBV7-3 and TRBJ2-2, is GAGVSQTPSNKVTEKGKYVELRCDPISGHTALYWYRQSLGQGPEFLIYFQGTGAADDSGLPNDRFFAVRPEGSVSTLKIQRTERGDSAVYLCASSFGLAGAGELFFGEGSRLTVL.